This T cell receptor (beta chain) came from a study of control samples from healthy donors and cancer patients. The length of the CDR3 is 13 residues. V shed 0 bases and J 9 bases; nucleotides not matched to a gene: 4. Germline V gene lookup returns CDR1 SGHNT and CDR2 YYREEE (reference sequence). In this sample, this clone turned up once. The repertoire was sequenced with immunoSEQ multiplex PCR; TCRdb's copy has only in-frame clones and lacks some. The sample holds about 150,000 clones, over 85% seen once. The chain carries TRBV5-4 and TRBJ2-3; 7 positions match TRBD1. The clonotype comes from a man over 45 in good health. Sequenced sample: blood. The CDR3 region has the DNA TGTGCCAGCAGCTTGGGAGGGGGCGGCACGCAGTATTTT. Amino acid sequence: CASSLGGGGTQYF.